What follows are 18 T cell receptor beta chains derived from one specimen sequenced in a study of OX40 agonist ivuxolimab in advanced cancers. Data came from immunoSEQ multiplex PCR; TCRdb stores just in-frame clones and leaves some out. Of about 100,000 clones detected, approximately 90% appear once; the ten largest clones hold approximately 0.58%. Sequenced here: CD4+ or CD8+ T cells sorted from blood, sampled in a trial of the OX40 agonist ivuxolimab. Receptors were obtained from an adult with an advanced solid tumor such as melanoma, head and neck, liver or kidney cancer.

The CDR3 DNA reads TGTGCCAGCAGTGCGGTGGGACACACTGAAGCTTTCTTT. Amino acids: CASSAVGHTEAFF. This chain joins TRBV6-1 and TRBJ1-1; perhaps TRBD1 as D (5 bases). The V gene's germline CDR1 is MNHNS and CDR2 SASEGT. The CDR3 is 13 amino acids. Trimming pared 4 bases from V and 3 bases from J, leaving 9 bases between.

The rearrangement joins TRBV7-3 to TRBJ1-1; 7 nucleotides align to TRBD1. The CDR3 length is 14 residues. The ends lost 4 bases at V and 3 bases at J; junction bases unmatched: 5. Germline values: CDR1 SGHTA, CDR2 FQGTGA. The CDR3 region is CASSWEGQYTEAFF. In DNA form, the CDR3 reads TGTGCCAGCAGCTGGGAGGGACAGTACACTGAAGCTTTCTTT. The full variable domain, in which reference TRBV7-3 and TRBJ1-1 provide the parts outside the CDR3, is GAGVSQTPSNKVTEKGKYVELRCDPISGHTALYWYRQSLGQGPEFLIYFQGTGAADDSGLPNDRFFAVRPEGSVSTLKIQRTERGDSAVYLCASSWEGQYTEAFFGQGTRLTVV.

The V call is TRBV29-1, the J call TRBJ2-3; D ambiguous. V lost 4 bases and J lost 12, with 14 bases in between. CDR1 and CDR2 from the germline V gene are SQVTM and ANQGSEA. This CDR3 region has 11 residues. The CDR3 DNA sequence: TGCAGCGTTGGGGTTGGGTCGGCCCAGTATTTT. As protein: CSVGVGSAQYF.

This chain uses TRBV28 with TRBJ1-1, with 11 bases lining up with TRBD1. CDR3 size: 14 residues. V was clipped by 2 bases and J by 10 bases; unmatched bases: 6. Germline V gives CDR1 MDHEN, CDR2 SYDVKM. In DNA, the CDR3 is TGTGCCAGCAGTTTACCCCTGGACAGGGGGCGAGCTTTCTTT. Translated, it gives CASSLPLDRGRAFF. Combining the CDR3 with reference TRBV28 and TRBJ1-1 gives the whole variable domain DVKVTQSSRYLVKRTGEKVFLECVQDMDHENMFWYRQDPGLGLRLIYFSYDVKMKEKGDIPEGYSVSREKKERFSLILESASTNQTSMYLCASSLPLDRGRAFFGQGTRLTVV.

The DNA of the CDR3 is TGTGCCAGCAGTGATAGGGCTTTCTACAATGAGCAGTTCTTC. Protein: CASSDRAFYNEQFF. The gene calls are TRBV2 and TRBJ2-1; D gene uncertain. Germline V gene data show CDR1 as SNHLY and CDR2 as FYNNEI. This CDR3 is built from 14 residues. The V end lost 3 bases, the J end lost 3 bases, and 9 bases lay between the germline ends.

The rearrangement joins TRBV18 to TRBJ2-5; D call uncertain. V lost 2 bases and J 1 base, leaving 8 bases between the germline ends. This CDR3 is built from 14 residues. Germline V gene sequence: CDR1 KGHSH, CDR2 LQKENI. Written as DNA, the CDR3 is TGTGCCAGCTCACCATTTGAATTCCAAGAGACCCAGTACTTC. Amino acids: CASSPFEFQETQYF.

J is TRBJ1-4 and V is TRBV27; possible D gene TRBD1, 6 bases. The germline V gene encodes CDR1 MNHEY and CDR2 SMNVEV (reference sequence). Trimming pared 3 bases from V and 5 bases from J, leaving 13 bases between. There are 15 residues in the CDR3. The CDR3 is CASSFTRGVNEKLFF. CDR3 sequence (DNA): TGTGCCAGCAGTTTTACAAGGGGGGTCAATGAAAAACTGTTTTTT.

As regards this clone: An end of the junction differs from the germline gene, which may be a read error. This rearrangement joins TRBV7-9 to TRBJ2-7, with 13 bases identical to TRBD2. The CDR3 extends over 16 amino acids. From germline, CDR1 is SEHNR and CDR2 FQNEAQ (reference sequence). Here the CDR3 reads CTSSLVGTSGMDEQYF. The CDR3 DNA is TGTACCAGCAGCTTAGTTGGGACTAGCGGGATGGACGAGCAGTACTTC.

This sequence joins TRBV4-2 and TRBJ2-1; 8 bases match TRBD2. CDR1 is LGHNA, CDR2 YNFKEQ, per germline. This CDR3 contains 16 residues. The ends lost 4 bases at V and 3 bases at J; junction bases unmatched: 8. The CDR3 nucleotides read TGTGCCAGCAGCCCGGACAGCGGGAGAAACTACAATGAGCAGTTCTTC. As protein: CASSPDSGRNYNEQFF.

This chain uses TRBV29-1 with TRBJ2-3; 10 positions agree with TRBD2. This CDR3 comprises 15 residues. V gave up 2 bases and J gave up 4 bases; unmatched junction bases: 6. Germline V gene data show CDR1 as SQVTM and CDR2 as ANQGSEA. The CDR3 bases are TGCAGCGTTGAACTAGCGGGAGTTCGGCCAGATACGCAGTATTTT. This gives the protein CSVELAGVRPDTQYF.

The V gene is TRBV6-5, the J gene TRBJ2-1; 8 bases line up with TRBD2. Germline CDR1 and CDR2: MNHEY and SVGAGI. The trim removed 0 bases at V and 1 base at J, leaving 2 bases unmatched. The CDR3 has 16 amino acids. CDR3 region: CASSYSPSGSYNEQFF. CDR3 coding DNA: TGTGCCAGCAGTTACTCGCCTAGCGGGTCCTACAATGAGCAGTTCTTC.

V and J are TRBV30 and TRBJ1-2; 9 nucleotides align to TRBD1. J was trimmed by 5 bases and V by 7 bases; bases with no gene match: 14. The CDR3 contains 15 residues. The germline V gene encodes CDR1 GTSNPN and CDR2 SVGIG (reference sequence). CDR3: CASVTGTGRIYGYTF. DNA of the CDR3: TGTGCCTCCGTGACCGGGACAGGGAGAATTTATGGCTACACCTTC.

The chain couples TRBV13 to TRBJ2-2; D remains unclear. The CDR3 covers 15 residues. CDR1 and CDR2 (germline): PRHDT, FYEKMQ (reference sequence). The V end lost 4 bases, the J end lost 3 bases, and 12 bases lay between the germline ends. CDR3 bases: TGTGCCAGCAGCTCCAATGGGCTAGACACCGGGGAGCTGTTTTTT. Protein: CASSSNGLDTGELFF.

J is TRBJ2-7 and V is TRBV4-2, with 9 nucleotides matching TRBD2. Unmatched junction bases numbered 6, after V lost 1 base and J lost 2 bases. The CDR3 has 16 amino acids. In germline, CDR1 is LGHNA, CDR2 YNFKEQ. The CDR3 protein is CASSQGLAGRAYEQYF. As DNA, the CDR3 is TGTGCCAGCAGCCAAGGCCTAGCGGGAAGGGCCTACGAGCAGTACTTC.

This sequence joins TRBV19 and TRBJ2-3; no firm D call. CDR3 length: 15 amino acids. The V gene's germline CDR1 is LNHDA and CDR2 SQIVND (reference sequence). Trimming took off 5 bases at V and 1 base at J, with 13 bases between the two ends. The CDR3 DNA reads TGTGCCAGTAGTCCTCGGACGGTCCGCACAGATACGCAGTATTTT. Translation: CASSPRTVRTDTQYF.

The chain employs TRBV28 and TRBJ2-2; no clear D. This CDR3 region has 12 residues. V was pared by 6 bases and J by 9 bases, with 11 bases between. In germline, CDR1 is MDHEN, CDR2 SYDVKM. CDR3 coding DNA: TGTGCCAGCAGAAACGTCCCGCGGGAGCTGTTTTTT. It specifies CASRNVPRELFF. Full variable domain (remainder filled in from reference TRBV28 and TRBJ2-2): DVKVTQSSRYLVKRTGEKVFLECVQDMDHENMFWYRQDPGLGLRLIYFSYDVKMKEKGDIPEGYSVSREKKERFSLILESASTNQTSMYLCASRNVPRELFFGEGSRLTVL.

The chain recombines TRBV18 with TRBJ1-3; D is ambiguous. V was cut by 1 base and J by 1 base, with 8 bases left in between. In germline, CDR1 is KGHSH, CDR2 LQKENI. This CDR3 is 15 amino acids long. CDR3 amino acids: CASSPQGFSGNTIYF. The CDR3 DNA reads as TGTGCCAGCTCACCACAGGGCTTTTCTGGAAACACCATATATTTT.

The CDR3 here is CASSVPSQNEKLFF. In DNA form, the CDR3 reads TGTGCCAGCAGTGTACCCAGCCAGAATGAAAAACTGTTTTTT. V and J are TRBV2 and TRBJ1-4, with D unclear. Trimming took 4 bases from V and 5 from J, leaving 11 bases between them. The CDR3 sequence is 14 residues long. Germline values: CDR1 SNHLY, CDR2 FYNNEI.